These T cell receptor beta chains were read from a single sample in a study of metastatic and nonmetastatic thyroid tumors. Through MiXCR, TCRdb re-clonotyped the PCR reads. Among 65,000 or so clones listed, roughly 4% were seen once. The sample consisted of blood. These receptor sequences come from a female donor with papillary thyroid cancer or a benign thyroid nodule (not recorded which). Some clones in this sample may be carry-over from other donors' samples. The CDR3 runs from the conserved cysteine through the conserved F or W. A D gene is named only where the DNA matches it firmly. Clone size, where shown, is once, few, many, or a class for clones that have expanded.

j_call: TRBJ2-2
v_call: TRBV19
clone_size: many
d_call: .
cdr3_nt: TGTGCCAGTAGTATCGAGGGGGGCGGGGAGCTGTTTTTT
cdr3_aa: CASSIEGGGELFF

j_call: TRBJ2-3
v_call: TRBV5-1
clone_size: few
d_call: .
cdr3_nt: TGCGCCAGCAGCTTGGGGGGGGCTAGCGACAGCACAGATACGCAGTATTTT
cdr3_aa: CASSLGGASDSTDTQYF

j_call: TRBJ2-3
v_call: TRBV12-3/TRBV12-4
clone_size: many
d_call: .
cdr3_nt: TGTGCCAGCAGGGCCTCTAGCACAGATACGCAGTATTTT
cdr3_aa: CASRASSTDTQYF

j_call: TRBJ2-3
v_call: TRBV11-1
clone_size: few
d_call: .
cdr3_nt: TGTGCCACCAGCTTGAGGACCTACACAGATACGCAGTATTTT
cdr3_aa: CATSLRTYTDTQYF

j_call: TRBJ1-2
v_call: TRBV24-1
clone_size: many
d_call: .
cdr3_nt: TGTGCCACCAGTCAAGGAAGTAACATTAACTATGGCTACACCTTC
cdr3_aa: CATSQGSNINYGYTF

j_call: TRBJ2-3
v_call: TRBV6-2/TRBV6-3
clone_size: few
d_call: TRBD2
cdr3_nt: TGTGCCAGCAGACAGGGACTAGCGGGATGGGATACGCAGTATTTT
cdr3_aa: CASRQGLAGWDTQYF

j_call: TRBJ1-3
v_call: TRBV6-5
clone_size: .
d_call: .
cdr3_nt: TGTGCCAGCAGTTGGGGCAGGGGAAACACCATATATTTT
cdr3_aa: CASSWGRGNTIYF

j_call: TRBJ2-3
v_call: TRBV19
clone_size: many
d_call: .
cdr3_nt: TGTGCCAGTAGTTGGGCAGATAGCACAGATACGCAGTATTTT
cdr3_aa: CASSWADSTDTQYF

j_call: TRBJ2-2
v_call: TRBV18
clone_size: many
d_call: .
cdr3_nt: TGTGCCAGCTCACCAGTGAACACCGGGGAGCTGTTTTTT
cdr3_aa: CASSPVNTGELFF

j_call: TRBJ2-7
v_call: TRBV6-1
clone_size: few
d_call: .
cdr3_nt: TGTGCCAGCAGTCGGCAGCCGGTACTAGTCGGCTCCTACGAGCAGTACTTC
cdr3_aa: CASSRQPVLVGSYEQYF

j_call: TRBJ2-5
v_call: TRBV9
clone_size: many
d_call: TRBD1
cdr3_nt: TGTGCCAGCACAATGGGACAGGGTGGGGAGACCCAGTACTTC
cdr3_aa: CASTMGQGGETQYF

j_call: TRBJ2-2
v_call: TRBV11-2
clone_size: many
d_call: .
cdr3_nt: TGTGCCAGCAGCTTAGTAACGGGCACCGGGGAGCTGTTTTTT
cdr3_aa: CASSLVTGTGELFF

j_call: TRBJ1-2
v_call: TRBV2
clone_size: .
d_call: .
cdr3_nt: TGTGCCAGCAGTGATACAGAGGCGGTATATGGCTACACCTTC
cdr3_aa: CASSDTEAVYGYTF

j_call: TRBJ2-3
v_call: TRBV7-8
clone_size: many
d_call: TRBD2
cdr3_nt: TGTGCCAGCAGCTTAGCTGCTAGCGGGGACACTAGCACAGATACGCAGTATTTT
cdr3_aa: CASSLAASGDTSTDTQYF

j_call: TRBJ1-4
v_call: TRBV19
clone_size: few
d_call: .
cdr3_nt: TGTGCCAGTAGTACCTCGGGAATTAATGAAAAACTGTTTTTT
cdr3_aa: CASSTSGINEKLFF

j_call: TRBJ2-7
v_call: TRBV7-9
clone_size: many
d_call: TRBD1
cdr3_nt: TGTGCCAGCAGCTCGGACAGGGGGCGCGGGTACGAGCAGTACTTC
cdr3_aa: CASSSDRGRGYEQYF

j_call: TRBJ2-5
v_call: TRBV6-2/TRBV6-3
clone_size: few
d_call: .
cdr3_nt: TGTGCCAGCAAGAAGGGAGAGACCCAGTACTTC
cdr3_aa: CASKKGETQYF

j_call: TRBJ2-1
v_call: TRBV27
clone_size: few
d_call: TRBD2
cdr3_nt: TGTGCCAGCAGGTTTCTAGCGGGAGTTCGGTTCAACGAGCAGTTCTTC
cdr3_aa: CASRFLAGVRFNEQFF

j_call: TRBJ2-7
v_call: TRBV20-1
clone_size: few
d_call: TRBD2
cdr3_nt: TGCAGTGCCACAGAGTGGGGGGGTGGGTTTTACGAGCAGTACTTC
cdr3_aa: CSATEWGGGFYEQYF

j_call: TRBJ2-7
v_call: TRBV7-9
clone_size: many
d_call: .
cdr3_nt: TGTGCCAGCAGCTTAGTCTCGGGACGGCCATTCGAGCAGTACTTC
cdr3_aa: CASSLVSGRPFEQYF

j_call: TRBJ1-5
v_call: TRBV5-1
clone_size: many
d_call: .
cdr3_nt: TGCGCCAGCAGCCCTAGCCCCGGGGATCAGCCCCAGCATTTT
cdr3_aa: CASSPSPGDQPQHF

j_call: TRBJ2-7
v_call: TRBV6-2/TRBV6-3
clone_size: few
d_call: TRBD2
cdr3_nt: TGTGCCAGCAGTACCCCCGGACTAGCATACGAGCAGTACTTC
cdr3_aa: CASSTPGLAYEQYF

j_call: TRBJ1-5
v_call: TRBV5-1
clone_size: few
d_call: TRBD1
cdr3_nt: TGCGCCAGCAGCCGGGATGGAGGGGGCGAGCAGCCCCAGCATTTT
cdr3_aa: CASSRDGGGEQPQHF

j_call: TRBJ2-7
v_call: TRBV19
clone_size: many
d_call: TRBD2
cdr3_nt: TGTGCCAGTACCCCCGGACTAGCGGGACCGAACGAGCAGTACTTC
cdr3_aa: CASTPGLAGPNEQYF

j_call: TRBJ2-7
v_call: TRBV15
clone_size: many
d_call: .
cdr3_nt: TGTGCCACCAGCAAAGGACCCCTGAGCGGGCGCGCAAACGAGCAGTACTTC
cdr3_aa: CATSKGPLSGRANEQYF

j_call: TRBJ1-3
v_call: TRBV2
clone_size: many
d_call: .
cdr3_nt: TGTGCCAGCAGTTCAGGGATGTACTCTGGAAACACCATATATTTT
cdr3_aa: CASSSGMYSGNTIYF